This T cell receptor (beta chain) was found in a study of T cell responses to AZD1222 COVID-19 vaccine. The CDR3 covers 18 residues. Germline V lookup: CDR1 SGHDT, CDR2 YYEEEE. The ends lost 4 bases at V and 4 bases at J; junction bases unmatched: 12. Libraries were prepared by immunoSEQ multiplex PCR; TCRdb keeps only in-frame clonotypes and omits some of them. The sample yields some 74,000 clones, roughly 88% seen once. The chain uses TRBV5-6 and TRBJ1-6; 9 nucleotides match TRBD1. Sequencing was performed on peripheral blood, taken 28 days after the second AZD1222 dose. The clonotype comes from an adult who received the AZD1222 COVID-19 vaccine. The CDR3 nucleotides read TGTGCCAGCAGCCGGCCGGGACAGGGTCCTCCTTATAATTCACCCCTCCACTTT. Amino acids: CASSRPGQGPPYNSPLHF.